This T cell receptor (beta chain) came from a study of CD8+CD57+ T cells in acquired aplastic anemia. Study-level points and caveats: A set of roughly 27 CD8+ CDR3 sequences was shared between patients and controls, and these sequences appeared highly expressed in patients.

This clonotype was counted ten times or more. Antigen specificity is unknown. Both TCR beta VDJ combination and CDR3 sequence profiling were carried out. Genomic DNA was the template for this profiling. MiXCR was run by TCRdb on the reads, yielding one entry per CDR3 protein. The repertoire holds about 190,000 distinct CDR3 sequences, with less than 60% as singletons. Flow cytometry had shown expanded CD8+CD57+ cells in the patients chosen for sequencing. Germline loops: CDR1 SGHRS, CDR2 YFSETQ. With 7 bases clipped from V and 7 bases from J, the junction kept 13 bases outside the gene matches. The CDR3 totals 15 residues.

The sample comprised sorted CD4+, CD8+, or CD8+CD57+ T cells (not recorded which) from PBMCs. The rearrangement joins TRBV5-1 to TRBJ1-4, with 7 positions matching TRBD1. This clonotype was sampled from a human donor with aplastic anemia. CDR3 coding DNA: TGCGCCAGCGGACCGACAGGGTTCCGTAGTGAAAAACTGTTTTTT. Translation gives CASGPTGFRSEKLFF. The full variable domain, in which reference TRBV5-1 and TRBJ1-4 provide the parts outside the CDR3, is KAGVTQTPRYLIKTRGQQVTLSCSPISGHRSVSWYQQTPGQGLQFLFEYFSETQRNKGNFPGRFSGRQFSNSRSEMNVSTLELGDSALYLCASGPTGFRSEKLFFGSGTQLSVL.